This entry lists 30 T cell receptor beta chains sequenced from one sample in a study of vaccination and CD4 T cells after COVID-19 (dated by TCRdb to the early 2020s). Receptor amplification or capture employed PCR. The listed sequencing device is Illumina iSeq 100. At the Johns Hopkins FTIC core, DNA from the cultured CD4+ T cells underwent TCR sequencing with the Oncomine TCR Beta short-read assay. TCRdb ran its own pipeline on the public reads, namely fastp trimming at Q25 and MiXCR clone calling, and kept in-frame beta chains. Records with the same CDR3 protein are collapsed into one entry carrying the most frequent genes and DNA. Within this sample are 20,000 to 25,000 distinct CDR3 sequences, with roughly 54% of them counted one time only. The top ten hold approximately 6% of the sample. No antigens are known for them. In the paper's terms, the treatment or condition label means: 10-day PBMC culture with coronavirus spike peptide pools or control peptides (ViraFEST assay).

The sequenced material came from CD4+ T cells from blood, cultured in vitro. The receptors derive from a human donor who had recovered from COVID-19.

V gene TRBV11-3 combines with J gene TRBJ2-3; perhaps TRBD2 as D (7 bases). Per germline, CDR1 SGHNT and CDR2 YENEEA. The CDR3 length is 16 residues. Trimming took off 5 bases at V and 3 bases at J, with 18 bases between the two ends. CDR3: CASSIGGGDITDTQYF. The CDR3 DNA is TGTGCCAGCAGCATAGGGGGAGGGGATATAACAGATACGCAGTATTTT.

This clonotype was counted a single time. The chain recombines TRBV5-1 with TRBJ1-2, with no clear D. CDR1 and CDR2 from the germline V gene are SGHRS and YFSETQ. Between the trimmed V and J ends, which lost 0 bases and 5 bases, there was a span of 8 bases. The CDR3 runs to 13 residues. CDR3 sequence: CASSLGERYGYTF. The CDR3 coding sequence is TGCGCCAGCAGCTTGGGGGAGCGTTATGGCTACACCTTC. Combining the CDR3 with reference TRBV5-1 and TRBJ1-2 gives the whole variable domain KAGVTQTPRYLIKTRGQQVTLSCSPISGHRSVSWYQQTPGQGLQFLFEYFSETQRNKGNFPGRFSGRQFSNSRSEMNVSTLELGDSALYLCASSLGERYGYTFGSGTRLTVV.

On this clonotype itself: A junction end diverges from the germline sequence, so it may reflect a read error. V and J are TRBV7-2 and TRBJ2-3, with 8 bases identical to TRBD2. CDR1 is SGHTA and CDR2 is FQGNSA in the germline V gene. The CDR3 totals 15 residues. CDR3 sequence reads: CASGLQAGDSDTQYF. CDR3 nucleotide sequence: TGTGCCAGCGGCTTACAAGCGGGAGATTCAGATACGCAGTATTTT.

This clonotype turned up a few times. The rearrangement links TRBV19 to TRBJ1-2; perhaps TRBD1 as D (6 bases). Germline assignment: CDR1 LNHDA and CDR2 SQIVND (reference sequence). The CDR3 covers 14 residues. Trimming pared 4 bases from V and 8 bases from J, leaving 17 bases between. CDR3 coding DNA: TGTGCCAGTAGTACTCGAAACAGGGATCGCGGCTACACCTTC. The encoded protein is CASSTRNRDRGYTF.

This chain connects TRBV11-3 to TRBJ2-7; D remains unclear. V lost 3 bases and J lost 6, with 12 bases in between. Germline-derived CDR1 and CDR2 are SGHNT and YENEEA. This CDR3 has 13 amino acids. The CDR3 loop reads CASSFGESGEQYF. DNA for the CDR3: TGTGCCAGCAGCTTCGGAGAGTCGGGCGAGCAGTACTTC. Variable domain in full (rest from reference TRBV11-3 and TRBJ2-7): EAGVVQSPRYKIIEKKQPVAFWCNPISGHNTLYWYLQNLGQGPELLIRYENEEAVDDSQLPKDRFSAERLKGVDSTLKIQPAELGDSAVYLCASSFGESGEQYFGPGTRLTVT.

The chain recombines TRBV7-3 with TRBJ2-7; 11 nucleotides agree with TRBD1. Germline CDR1 reads SGHTA; CDR2 reads FQGTGA. V dropped 3 bases and J dropped 2; count of bases not matched to a gene: 0. This CDR3 is 14 amino acids long. DNA for the CDR3: TGTGCCAGCAGCTTGGGACAGGGGGCCTACGAGCAGTACTTC. This codes for CASSLGQGAYEQYF.

V and J are TRBV30 and TRBJ1-1; D not certain. V was cut by 2 bases and J by 3 bases, with 10 bases left in between. This CDR3 region has 13 residues. Germline V gene lookup returns CDR1 GTSNPN and CDR2 SVGIG (reference sequence). The CDR3 region is CAWSKQEDTEAFF. The CDR3 DNA reads as TGTGCCTGGAGTAAACAAGAGGACACTGAAGCTTTCTTT.

This clonotype was seen only a few times. The gene calls are TRBV29-1 and TRBJ1-1; D remains ambiguous. The CDR3 runs 13 residues. CDR1 is SQVTM, CDR2 ANQGSEA, per germline. V was shortened by 5 bases and J by 1 base, with 11 bases between the two germline ends. In DNA, the CDR3 is TGCAGCGTTTTTGGGAGGGCGAACACTGAAGCTTTCTTT. It codes for CSVFGRANTEAFF.

This sequence joins TRBV6-1 and TRBJ1-5; no clear D. Germline V gene sequence: CDR1 MNHNS, CDR2 SASEGT. The CDR3 is made up of 12 amino acids. Trimming took 10 bases from V and 5 from J, leaving 12 bases between them. CDR3 sequence reads: CATSLGYQPQHF. In DNA, the CDR3 is TGTGCCACCTCTTTGGGTTATCAGCCCCAGCATTTT.

This clonotype is medium-sized (0.01 to 0.1%) by share. This chain connects TRBV28 to TRBJ2-5; TRBD1 or TRBD2 may be the D gene (5 bases each). CDR1 MDHEN and CDR2 SYDVKM come from the germline V gene. The CDR3 is 15 amino acids. Trimming removed 6 bases from V and 4 bases from J, with 18 bases in between. The CDR3 bases are TGTGCCAGCAGCCCCTACGGGACGGGGCGAGAGACCCAGTACTTC. Protein: CASSPYGTGRETQYF.

For this clonotype: One end of the junction does not line up with germline, which may come from a read error. V and J are TRBV7-7 and TRBJ2-1; TRBD2 matches at 9 bases. The CDR3 extends over 13 amino acids. CDR1 and CDR2 from the germline V gene are SSHAT and FNYEAQ (reference sequence). CDR3: CASSLAGDNEQFF. The DNA for the CDR3 is TGTGCTAGCAGCTTAGCGGGGGACAATGAGCAGTTCTTC.

This clonotype was counted a single time. The CDR3: CASSLAPGATDTQYF. CDR3 DNA: TGTGCCAGCAGCTTAGCCCCGGGAGCCACAGATACGCAGTATTTT. The chain combines TRBV7-2 with TRBJ2-3; tentatively, D is TRBD2 (6 bases). The CDR3 runs 15 residues. Germline V gene sequence: CDR1 SGHTA, CDR2 FQGNSA. Deletions cut 0 bases from V and 2 bases from J, with 9 bases between.

This clonotype was counted between two and nine times. This chain links TRBV20-1 with TRBJ1-2; D gene unclear. Trimming left V 2 bases short and J 5 bases short, with 12 bases between. The CDR3 covers 13 residues. Per germline, CDR1 DFQATT and CDR2 SNEGSKA (reference sequence). The CDR3 protein is CSARLPVEYGYTF. The CDR3 coding sequence is TGCAGTGCTAGACTACCCGTGGAGTATGGCTACACCTTC.

The J gene is TRBJ2-5, the V gene TRBV2; D unresolved. The V end lost 1 base, the J end lost 7 bases, and 1 base lay between the germline ends. In germline, CDR1 is SNHLY, CDR2 FYNNEI. The CDR3 loop spans 10 amino acids. CDR3 nucleotides: TGTGCCAGCAGTGAAGTGACCCAGTACTTC. This sequence encodes CASSEVTQYF.

The genes are TRBV20-1 and TRBJ2-2; 7 positions agree with TRBD2. The germline CDR1 and CDR2 sequences are DFQATT and SNEGSKA (reference sequence). CDR3 length: 16 amino acids. The V segment lost 5 bases and the J segment 2 bases; nucleotides outside the gene matches: 11. The CDR3 here is CSAPPVGGLNTGELFF. The CDR3 DNA follows: TGCAGTGCTCCCCCAGTGGGGGGGTTAAACACCGGGGAGCTGTTTTTT.

This clonotype was seen just once. CDR3: CSVTGGNYGYTF. CDR3 sequence (DNA): TGCAGCGTAACAGGAGGTAACTATGGCTACACCTTC. The rearrangement joins TRBV29-1 to TRBJ1-2; possibly TRBD1 for D (5 bases). Trimming stripped 6 bases from V and 1 base from J, with 9 bases between. Per the germline V gene, CDR1 is SQVTM and CDR2 is ANQGSEA. CDR3 length: 12 amino acids.

This clonotype has only one observation. The chain links TRBV20-1 to TRBJ1-1, with 7 bases lining up with TRBD1. The germline CDR1 and CDR2 sequences are DFQATT and SNEGSKA (reference sequence). The CDR3 spans 15 residues. V dropped 1 base and J dropped 1; count of bases not matched to a gene: 6. DNA of the CDR3: TGCAGTGCTAGAGTGCCGGGACAGAAGAACACTGAAGCTTTCTTT. It is translated as CSARVPGQKNTEAFF.

This clonotype was recorded once. The J gene is TRBJ2-7, the V gene TRBV15, with 8 bases lining up with TRBD1. The CDR3 contains 16 residues. Per the germline V gene, CDR1 is LNHNV and CDR2 is YYDKDF (reference sequence). V lost 3 bases and J lost 0; bases outside the gene matches: 7. In DNA form, the CDR3 reads TGTGCCACCAGCAGTGCCCTGGGACAGGTCTCCTACGAGCAGTACTTC. Its protein is CATSSALGQVSYEQYF. Supplemented by reference TRBV15 and TRBJ2-7, the full variable domain reads DAMVIQNPRYQVTQFGKPVTLSCSQTLNHNVMYWYQQKSSQAPKLLFHYYDKDFNNEADTPDNFQSRRPNTSFCFLDIRSPGLGDTAMYLCATSSALGQVSYEQYFGPGTRLTVT.

The genes are TRBV20-1 and TRBJ2-2; 10 bases agree with TRBD2. Germline V CDR1 and CDR2: DFQATT, SNEGSKA (reference sequence). With 2 bases clipped from V and 4 bases from J, the junction kept 7 bases outside the gene matches. This CDR3 is built from 16 residues. CDR3 DNA sequence: TGCAGTGCTAGACATACTAGCGGGAAGGTCACCGGGGAGCTGTTTTTT. Its translation: CSARHTSGKVTGELFF.

This chain links TRBV5-1 with TRBJ2-1; 8 nucleotides agree with TRBD1. Germline loops: CDR1 SGHRS, CDR2 YFSETQ. This CDR3 is built from 15 residues. V shed 1 base and J 7 bases; nucleotides not matched to a gene: 7. DNA of the CDR3: TGCGCCAGCAGCTTGCTCGCAGGGGGCTTGAATGAGCAGTTCTTC. Encoded protein: CASSLLAGGLNEQFF. Supplemented by reference TRBV5-1 and TRBJ2-1, the full variable domain reads KAGVTQTPRYLIKTRGQQVTLSCSPISGHRSVSWYQQTPGQGLQFLFEYFSETQRNKGNFPGRFSGRQFSNSRSEMNVSTLELGDSALYLCASSLLAGGLNEQFFGPGTRLTVL.

There are a few counts of this clonotype. V gene TRBV27 combines with J gene TRBJ1-4, with 10 positions matching TRBD1. Losses at the gene ends were 1 base for V and 3 bases for J; bases not matched to a gene: 2. The CDR3 runs 16 residues. CDR1 and CDR2 from the germline V gene are MNHEY and SMNVEV (reference sequence). CDR3 sequence reads: CASSLWGTGANEKLFF. The CDR3 DNA reads as TGTGCCAGCAGTTTATGGGGGACAGGGGCTAATGAAAAACTGTTTTTT.

The sample holds one count of this clonotype. The V and J genes are TRBV27 and TRBJ2-1; unclear D gene. The CDR3 spans 10 residues. V lost 6 bases and J 15 bases, leaving 12 bases between the germline ends. CDR1 and CDR2 (germline): MNHEY, SMNVEV (reference sequence). The CDR3 region has the DNA TGTGCCAGCAGCCCCCGGCCCTCGTTCTTC. Translated: CASSPRPSFF.

The chain carries TRBV19 and TRBJ2-7; D uncertain. In germline, CDR1 is LNHDA, CDR2 SQIVND (reference sequence). This CDR3 has 15 residues. Deletions cut 3 bases from V and 8 bases from J, with 20 bases between. CDR3 sequence reads: CASSISSADSTQQYF. The CDR3 coding sequence is TGTGCCAGTAGTATCAGTTCGGCCGACTCTACGCAGCAGTACTTC.

The V call is TRBV5-1, the J call TRBJ2-1, with D possibly being TRBD2 (5 bases). Germline V gene data show CDR1 as SGHRS and CDR2 as YFSETQ. V lost 0 bases and J lost 3, with 13 bases in between. This CDR3 has 16 residues. The CDR3 loop reads CASSLDSGTHYNEQFF. Written as DNA, the CDR3 is TGCGCCAGCAGCTTGGACAGCGGTACCCACTACAATGAGCAGTTCTTC.

This chain links TRBV2 with TRBJ1-2; weak D call: TRBD1 (5 bases). The CDR3 has 13 residues. The germline V gene encodes CDR1 SNHLY and CDR2 FYNNEI. V lost 6 bases and J 7 bases, leaving 15 bases between the germline ends. The CDR3, as DNA: TGTGCCAGCAGCCGGGACGCAACTGGTGGCTACACCTTC. Its protein is CASSRDATGGYTF.

This clonotype was counted a few times. V usage is TRBV2 and J usage is TRBJ1-5; D perhaps matches TRBD1 (6 bases). V dropped 7 bases and J dropped 5 bases, with 15 bases sitting between them. The CDR3 contains 14 residues. The germline V gene encodes CDR1 SNHLY and CDR2 FYNNEI. The DNA for the CDR3 is TGTGCCAGCACCGCAGGGGCGGAAGATCAGCCCCAGCATTTT. This translates into CASTAGAEDQPQHF.

The CDR3 is CASSSRDGTGELFF. The CDR3 DNA sequence: TGTGCCAGCAGCTCCCGGGACGGGACCGGGGAGCTGTTTTTT. The chain carries TRBV11-2 and TRBJ2-2; perhaps D is TRBD1 or TRBD2 (5 bases each). The V gene's germline CDR1 is SGHAT and CDR2 FQNNGV. The ends were cut back, 4 bases at V and 5 bases at J, with 11 bases in the middle. CDR3 length: 14 amino acids.

The gene calls are TRBV6-1 and TRBJ2-7; D possibly corresponds to TRBD2 (5 bases). The CDR3 has 11 residues. Trimming shortened V by 6 bases and J by 4 bases, and 7 bases separated the two germline ends. Looked up from germline, CDR1 is MNHNS and CDR2 is SASEGT. The CDR3 protein is CASREAYEQYF. In nucleotides, the CDR3 is TGTGCCAGCAGGGAGGCTTACGAGCAGTACTTC.

The chain joins TRBV20-1 to TRBJ1-3, with D perhaps matching TRBD1 (5 bases). The V end was cut by 1 base, the J end by 4 bases, with 8 bases between. The CDR3 loop spans 13 amino acids. Germline V gene sequence: CDR1 DFQATT, CDR2 SNEGSKA (reference sequence). DNA of the CDR3: TGCAGTGCTAGAGGGGGGGTAGGAAACACCATATATTTT. This translates into CSARGGVGNTIYF.

This chain joins TRBV7-3 and TRBJ2-2, with D tentatively TRBD1 (6 bases). Germline V gene lookup returns CDR1 SGHTA and CDR2 FQGTGA. This CDR3 has 12 residues. V lost 5 bases and J 6 bases, leaving 7 bases between the germline ends. The CDR3 region is CASSQGSGELFF. For the CDR3, the DNA is TGTGCCAGCAGCCAGGGGTCCGGGGAGCTGTTTTTT.